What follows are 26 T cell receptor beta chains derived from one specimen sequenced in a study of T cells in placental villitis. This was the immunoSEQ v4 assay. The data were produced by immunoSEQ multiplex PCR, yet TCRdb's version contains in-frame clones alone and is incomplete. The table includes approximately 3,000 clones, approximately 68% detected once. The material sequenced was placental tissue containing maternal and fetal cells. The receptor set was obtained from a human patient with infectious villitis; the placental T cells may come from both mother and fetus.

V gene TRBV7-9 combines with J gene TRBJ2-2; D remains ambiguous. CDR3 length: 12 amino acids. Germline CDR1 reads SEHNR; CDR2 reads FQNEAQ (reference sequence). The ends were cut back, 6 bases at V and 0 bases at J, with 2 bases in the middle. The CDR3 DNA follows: TGTGCCAGCAGTCCGAACACCGGGGAGCTGTTTTTT. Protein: CASSPNTGELFF.

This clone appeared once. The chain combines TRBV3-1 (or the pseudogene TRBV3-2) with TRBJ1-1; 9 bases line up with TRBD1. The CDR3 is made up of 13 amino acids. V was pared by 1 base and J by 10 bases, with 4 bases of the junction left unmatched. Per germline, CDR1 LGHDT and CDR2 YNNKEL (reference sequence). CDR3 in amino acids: CASSQGDRVAAFF. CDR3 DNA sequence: TGTGCCAGCAGCCAAGGGGACAGGGTGGCAGCTTTCTTT.

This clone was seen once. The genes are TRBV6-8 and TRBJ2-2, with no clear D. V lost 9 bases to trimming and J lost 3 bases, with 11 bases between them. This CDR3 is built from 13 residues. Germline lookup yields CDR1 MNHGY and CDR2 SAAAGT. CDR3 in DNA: TGTGCCAGGACACACAGAGACACCGGGGAGCTGTTTTTT. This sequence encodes CARTHRDTGELFF.

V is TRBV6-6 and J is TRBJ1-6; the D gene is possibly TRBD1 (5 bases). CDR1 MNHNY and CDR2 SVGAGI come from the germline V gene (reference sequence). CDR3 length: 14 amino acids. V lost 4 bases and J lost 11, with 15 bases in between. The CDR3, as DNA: TGTGCCAGCAGTTCGGAACCCAGGGATGCACCCCTCCACTTT. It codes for CASSSEPRDAPLHF.

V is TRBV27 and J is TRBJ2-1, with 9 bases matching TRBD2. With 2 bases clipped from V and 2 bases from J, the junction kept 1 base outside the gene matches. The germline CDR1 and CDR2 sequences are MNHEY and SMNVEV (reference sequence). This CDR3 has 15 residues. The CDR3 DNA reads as TGTGCCAGCAGTTTAGAGCGGGGGGCCTACAATGAGCAGTTCTTC. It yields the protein CASSLERGAYNEQFF.

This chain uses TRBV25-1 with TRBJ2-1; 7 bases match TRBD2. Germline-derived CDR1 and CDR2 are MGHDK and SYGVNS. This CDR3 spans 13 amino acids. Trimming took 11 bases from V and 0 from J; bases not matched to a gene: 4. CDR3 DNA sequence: TGTGCCGCCTCGGGGGGCTCCTACAATGAGCAGTTCTTC. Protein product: CAASGGSYNEQFF.

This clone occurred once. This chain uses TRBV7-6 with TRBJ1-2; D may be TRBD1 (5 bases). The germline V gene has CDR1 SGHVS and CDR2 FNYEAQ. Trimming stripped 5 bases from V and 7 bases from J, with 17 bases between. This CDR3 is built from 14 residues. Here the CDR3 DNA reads TGTGCCAGCAGCGCCATCGACAGAACCTTTGGCTACACCTTC. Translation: CASSAIDRTFGYTF.

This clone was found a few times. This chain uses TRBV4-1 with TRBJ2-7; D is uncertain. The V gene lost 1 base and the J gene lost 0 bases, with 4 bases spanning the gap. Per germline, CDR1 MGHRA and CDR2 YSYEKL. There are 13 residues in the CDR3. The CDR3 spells CASSQGLSYEQYF. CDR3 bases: TGCGCCAGCAGCCAAGGACTCTCCTACGAGCAGTACTTC.

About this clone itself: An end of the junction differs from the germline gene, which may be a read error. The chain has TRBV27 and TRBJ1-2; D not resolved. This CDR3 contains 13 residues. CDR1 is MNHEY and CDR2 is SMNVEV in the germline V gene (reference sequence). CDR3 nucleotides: TGTGTCAGCAGCCGGGAGCCTAACTATGGCTACACCTTC. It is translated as CVSSREPNYGYTF.

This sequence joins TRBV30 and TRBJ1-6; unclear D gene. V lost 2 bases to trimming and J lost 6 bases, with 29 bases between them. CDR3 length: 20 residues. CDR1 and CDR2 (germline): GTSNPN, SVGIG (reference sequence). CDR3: CAWSNTLQSPNQTGNSPLHF. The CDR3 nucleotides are TGTGCCTGGAGTAACACACTACAGTCCCCTAATCAAACGGGTAATTCACCCCTCCACTTT.

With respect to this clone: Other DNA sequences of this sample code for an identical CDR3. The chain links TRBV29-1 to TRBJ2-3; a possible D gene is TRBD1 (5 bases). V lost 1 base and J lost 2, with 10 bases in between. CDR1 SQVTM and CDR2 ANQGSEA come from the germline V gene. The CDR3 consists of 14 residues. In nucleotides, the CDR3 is TGCAGCGTTGAAGGGCAGGGATACACAGATACGCAGTATTTT. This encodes CSVEGQGYTDTQYF.

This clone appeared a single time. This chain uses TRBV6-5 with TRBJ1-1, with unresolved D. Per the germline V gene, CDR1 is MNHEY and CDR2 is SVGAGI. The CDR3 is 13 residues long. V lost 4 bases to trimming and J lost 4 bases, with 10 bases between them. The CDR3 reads CASSLGMVTEAFF. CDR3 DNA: TGTGCCAGCAGTTTGGGCATGGTCACTGAAGCTTTCTTT.

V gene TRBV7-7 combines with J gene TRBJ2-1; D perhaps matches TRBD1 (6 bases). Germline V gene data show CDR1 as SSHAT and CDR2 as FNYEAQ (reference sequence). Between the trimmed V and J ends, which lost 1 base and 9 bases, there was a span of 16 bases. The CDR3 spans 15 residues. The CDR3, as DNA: TGTGCCAGCAGCTTAGAAGGGGACACTACGGGTGAGCAGTTCTTC. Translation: CASSLEGDTTGEQFF.

The CDR3 sequence: CAWSVQGGYTF. In DNA, the CDR3 is TGTGCCTGGAGTGTACAGGGGGGCTACACCTTC. The chain uses TRBV30 and TRBJ1-2; TRBD1 matches 7 bases. Germline loops: CDR1 GTSNPN, CDR2 SVGIG (reference sequence). After removal of 0 bases from V and 8 bases from J, the junction contained 0 bases not matched to a gene. This CDR3 region has 11 residues.

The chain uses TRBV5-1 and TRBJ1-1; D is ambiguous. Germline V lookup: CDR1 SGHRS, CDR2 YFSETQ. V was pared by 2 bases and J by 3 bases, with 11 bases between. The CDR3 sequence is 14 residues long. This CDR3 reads CASSFSDVYTEAFF. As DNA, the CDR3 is TGCGCCAGCAGCTTTTCAGATGTGTACACTGAAGCTTTCTTT.

CDR3 sequence reads: CASSRDRYEQYF. The CDR3 DNA reads TGTGCCAGCAGTCGGGACCGGTACGAGCAGTACTTC. The chain combines TRBV2 with TRBJ2-7; either TRBD1 or TRBD2 may fit D (5 bases each). In germline, CDR1 is SNHLY, CDR2 FYNNEI. Trimming removed 5 bases at V and 4 bases at J, with 9 bases between. This CDR3 is built from 12 residues.

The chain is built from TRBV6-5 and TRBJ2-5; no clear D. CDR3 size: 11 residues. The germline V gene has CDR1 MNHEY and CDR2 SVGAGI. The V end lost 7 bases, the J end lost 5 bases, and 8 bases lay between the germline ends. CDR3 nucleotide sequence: TGTGCCAGCACCTGGGGTGAGACCCAGTACTTC. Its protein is CASTWGETQYF.

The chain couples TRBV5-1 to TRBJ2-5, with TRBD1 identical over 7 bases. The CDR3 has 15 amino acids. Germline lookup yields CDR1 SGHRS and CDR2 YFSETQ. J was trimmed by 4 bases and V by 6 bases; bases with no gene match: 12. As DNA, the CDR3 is TGCGCCAGCACACCCCTCCGGACAGGAGGAGAGACCCAGTACTTC. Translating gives CASTPLRTGGETQYF.

The CDR3 here is CASGGSYNEQFF. The DNA of the CDR3 is TGTGCCAGCGGGGGTTCCTACAATGAGCAGTTCTTC. This chain links TRBV3-1 (or the pseudogene TRBV3-2) with TRBJ2-1; tentatively, D is TRBD1 or TRBD2 (5 bases each). V was cut by 8 bases and J by 1 base, with 6 bases left in between. The CDR3 loop spans 12 amino acids. Germline V CDR1 and CDR2: LGHDT, YNNKEL (reference sequence).

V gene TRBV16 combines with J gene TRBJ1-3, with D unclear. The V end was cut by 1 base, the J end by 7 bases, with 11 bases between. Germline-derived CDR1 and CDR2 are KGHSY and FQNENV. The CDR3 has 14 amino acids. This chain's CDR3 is CASSQLLKGNTIYF. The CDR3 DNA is TGTGCCAGCAGCCAATTACTCAAAGGCAACACCATATATTTT.

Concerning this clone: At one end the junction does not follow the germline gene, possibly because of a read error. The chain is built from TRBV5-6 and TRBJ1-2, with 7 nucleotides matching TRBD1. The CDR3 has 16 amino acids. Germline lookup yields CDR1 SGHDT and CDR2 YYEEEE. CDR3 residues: CASSLLGQEGLNGYTF. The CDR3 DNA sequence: TGTGCCAGCAGCTTACTTGGACAGGAAGGCCTTAATGGCTATACCTTC.

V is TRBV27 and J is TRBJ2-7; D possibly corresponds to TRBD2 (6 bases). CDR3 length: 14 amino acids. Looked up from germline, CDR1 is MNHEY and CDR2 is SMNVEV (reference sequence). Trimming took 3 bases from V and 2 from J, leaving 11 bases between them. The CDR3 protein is CASSLTGVAYEQYF. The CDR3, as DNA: TGTGCCAGCAGTTTGACGGGAGTAGCCTACGAGCAGTACTTC.

The CDR3 sequence: CASTRAAPPYNYGYTF. The CDR3 DNA sequence: TGTGCCAGCACGAGGGCTGCACCCCCTTATAACTATGGCTACACCTTC. V gene TRBV6-6 combines with J gene TRBJ1-2; D is uncertain. The V gene lost 7 bases and the J gene lost 1 base, with 19 bases spanning the gap. The CDR3 runs 16 residues. Per germline, CDR1 MNHNY and CDR2 SVGAGI (reference sequence).

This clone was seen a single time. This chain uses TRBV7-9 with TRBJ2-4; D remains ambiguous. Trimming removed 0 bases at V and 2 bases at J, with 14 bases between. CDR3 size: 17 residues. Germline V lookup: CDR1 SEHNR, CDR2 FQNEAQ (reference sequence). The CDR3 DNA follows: TGTGCCAGCAGCTTAGCGGGCACCCCTTTCCCCAAAAACATTCAGTACTTC. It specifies CASSLAGTPFPKNIQYF. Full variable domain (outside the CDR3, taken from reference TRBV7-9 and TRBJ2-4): DTGVSQNPRHKITKRGQNVTFRCDPISEHNRLYWYRQTLGQGPEFLTYFQNEAQLEKSRLLSDRFSAERPKGSFSTLEIQRTEQGDSAMYLCASSLAGTPFPKNIQYFGAGTRLSVL.

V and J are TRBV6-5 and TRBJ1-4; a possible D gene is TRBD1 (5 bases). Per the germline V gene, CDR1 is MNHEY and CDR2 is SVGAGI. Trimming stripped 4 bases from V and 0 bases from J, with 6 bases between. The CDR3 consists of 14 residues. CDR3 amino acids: CASSWTTTNEKLFF. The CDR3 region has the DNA TGTGCCAGCAGTTGGACAACAACTAATGAAAAACTGTTTTTT.

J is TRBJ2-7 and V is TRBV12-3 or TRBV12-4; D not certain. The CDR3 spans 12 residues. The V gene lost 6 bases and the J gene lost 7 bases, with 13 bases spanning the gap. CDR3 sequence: CASSSTMWEQYF. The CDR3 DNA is TGTGCCAGCAGCTCGACCATGTGGGAGCAGTACTTC.